This T cell receptor (beta chain) was profiled in a study of regulatory T cells in long-lasting Graves disease (dated by TCRdb to about 2021). For the study in its entirety: Patients with newly diagnosed Graves' disease had been on antithyroid drugs for under 3 months. Patients with persistent Graves' disease were compared with patients with newly diagnosed Graves' disease using TCR sequencing and RNA sequencing of peripheral blood. A total of roughly 35 samples underwent TCR sequencing: some 13 from persistent and about 20 from newly diagnosed Graves' disease patients. The study took place in China and was registered as a clinical trial.

In light of the paper, this sample's time point label describes: newly diagnosed GD, antithyroid drugs for less than 3 months. For both TCR sequencing and RNA sequencing, RNA was extracted from PBMCs in TRIzol. The diagnosis of Graves' disease followed American Thyroid Association guidelines. Recruitment of patients was carried out at an endocrinology department in Xi'an, China. Each patient gave around 9.2 milliliters of peripheral blood, collected in an EDTA anticoagulant tube. Ficoll Paque Plus density gradient separation was used to isolate PBMCs, and no further T cell sorting was performed. RNA quality was checked with an Agilent 2100 Bioanalyzer and agarose gel, and concentration with a NanoDrop 2000. Cut back by 0 bases and 6 bases, the V and J ends lie 17 bases apart. Per the germline V gene, LGHNA is the CDR1 and YSLEER is the CDR2. The CDR3 spans 16 residues, from the cysteine through the phenylalanine. CDR3 DNA only is kept here, 48 bases in frame from base 1.

A remark on this clonotype: This receptor's antigen is unknown. No per-base quality is available; no much larger clone lies one base away.

Libraries came from multiplex PCR. The sequencing machine was an Illumina HiSeq 4000. To build TCR beta libraries, CDR3 regions were amplified by Arm-PCR using iRepertoire HTBI primers. PCR products were gel purified before sequencing. On the authors' methods: Across samples, roughly 60 TRBV and approximately 15 TRBJ segments were identified and used for gene usage analysis of CDR3 amino acid clonotypes. COPE and FqMerger were used to merge the filtered high-quality paired reads into contigs. BLAST was used to align contigs to IMGT TRBV, TRBD and TRBJ reference genes, and CDR3 was defined according to IMGT. Clonotypes above 0.1% frequency were classified as highly expanded clones. Shannon entropy served as the measure of repertoire diversity, while the Gini coefficient captured V-J evenness. A clonotype found in more than one individual was treated as public. The public reads were reanalyzed by TCRdb: fastp trimming at Q25, MiXCR alignment, in-frame beta chains only. A single entry per CDR3 protein holds the most common genes and DNA from its merged rows. The V and J calls reflect TCRdb's pipeline rather than the authors' work. The sample records more than 450,000 distinct CDR3 sequences, around 12% of which are singletons. The top ten hold approximately 9.6% of the sample.

The research as a whole found: Lower TCR Shannon entropy and fewer highly expanded clones were observed in persistent Graves' disease patients than in newly diagnosed patients, which suggested clonal expansion. Sequencing and analysis were restricted to the TCR beta chain. Because the primary lesion, thyroid tissue, could not be accessed, the study looked at peripheral blood alone. Preferential use of TRBV28, TRBJ1-2 and TRBJ2-5 was observed in persistent disease, whereas TRBV20-1 and TRBJ2-1 were favored in newly diagnosed disease. The small sample size was acknowledged by the authors as a limitation that may reduce accuracy. A larger number of public clonotypes was shared among persistent patients (about 2,700) than among newly diagnosed patients (roughly 1,000).

These records were also assigned to another study, of T cells in Graves' hyperthyroidism and ophthalmopathy. That second publication adds: Graves' hyperthyroidism was defined as stable when no progression to ophthalmopathy occurred over 18 months of follow-up. Hyperthyroidism patients were newly diagnosed, with disease duration under 2 months, and aged 18 to 65 years. Any patient with an uncontrolled infection, another autoimmune disease, pregnancy or lactation was excluded. Diagnoses were established on the basis of clinical symptoms, serum thyroxine and TRAb, thyroid ultrasound, and orbital computed tomography. The TCR CDR3 was subjected to a first round of RT-PCR using the HTBI primer set and the Qiagen OneStep RT-PCR kit. Blood samples also contained most of the expanded thyroid clonotypes (frequency above 0.001), which suggests that blood repertoires may reflect thyroid immune responses. A 13 V-J signature model separated ophthalmopathy from stable hyperthyroidism, with just over 85% sensitivity and 81.08% specificity in cross-validation and 80%/75% in testing. In validation, the model predicted progression to ophthalmopathy with over 65% sensitivity and approximately 72% specificity, a median of 6.5 months before onset. A discovery cohort of approximately 97 patients, roughly 45 with Graves' ophthalmopathy and 55 to 60 with stable Graves' hyperthyroidism, was used to find distinguishing TCR V-J signatures. Prospective prediction of ophthalmopathy was tested in an independent validation cohort consisting of under 20 hyperthyroidism patients and over 15 patients who later progressed to ophthalmopathy. The roughly 90 discovery patients were divided at random into training and test sets in a 7:3 ratio. In addition, the study compared T-cell repertoires in thyroid tissue and in blood from about 6 Graves' hyperthyroidism patients. After sampling, hyperthyroidism patients received methimazole starting at 30 mg daily, and ophthalmopathy patients received high-dose intravenous methylprednisolone. A second multiplex PCR round built the libraries, followed by size selection and purification. Paired-end sequencing of the libraries was performed with 100 bp reads on an Illumina HiSeq2000. Raw data were processed with SOAPnuke, discarding reads with adapters, uncalled bases, mean Phred below 15, or no exact constant-primer or identifier match. COPE v1.2.5 was used to merge high-quality paired reads, and clonotypes were defined as unique nucleotide sequences. Clonotypes were aligned to IMGT TRBV, TRBD and TRBJ reference segments using MiTCR v1.1. The analysis included only V-J combinations with a frequency above 0.0001, which together covered 99.2% of the repertoires. The TCS score was defined as F50 (clonal expansion) divided by E x V (chaos), with BLOSUM62-based TCRdist calculated between CDR3 peptides within each V-J. Welch's t-statistics and random forest reduced fewer than 550 V-J features to roughly 13, which were used in a naive Bayes classifier (R e1071). Sample size was not statistically predetermined, and investigators were not blinded to group allocation. TCR Vbeta CDR3 sequencing of 130 to 150 peripheral blood samples (43 ophthalmopathy, around 80 hyperthyroidism and some 17 progressor patients) is reported in the paper.

The sequence derives from a woman in her 30s with Graves disease. Donor details come from another sample of the same person, matched by shared clones. The rearrangement joined TRBV4-3 to TRBJ1-2; TRBD1 is a weak D gene call, 6 bases matching. The source was peripheral blood mononuclear cells (PBMCs), collected at new diagnosis, from a patient treated with antithyroid drugs. The nucleotides read TGCGCCAGCAGCCAAGATTCTATAGCGGGGGGCAATGGCTACACCTTC. Translation gives CASSQDSIAGGNGYTF.